A selection of T cell receptor beta chains follows, all from one sample in a study of response to subunit inactivated influenza vaccine. TCRdb processed the RT-PCR reads anew with MiXCR; each CDR3 protein has one entry. In the table there are approximately 310,000 distinct CDR3 sequences, around a fifth of which are singletons. This specimen consisted of PBMCs from blood, obtained 21 months after vaccination. All receptors derive from a man between 50 and 75 years old who received an inactivated influenza vaccine. Both conserved end residues are part of each CDR3. Each record gives: V gene, D gene, clone size, J gene, CDR3 protein, CDR3 DNA. A D gene is named only where the DNA matches it firmly. Clone size appears in some rows only: once, few, many, or a class for an expanded clone.

v_gene: TRBV12-3/TRBV12-4
d_gene: NA
abundance: NA
j_gene: TRBJ2-2
CDR3aa: CASTLRVGAGTGELFF
CDR3nt: TGTGCCAGCACCCTACGTGTGGGGGCGGGAACCGGGGAGCTGTTTTTT

v_gene: TRBV7-2
d_gene: NA
abundance: NA
j_gene: TRBJ2-3
CDR3aa: CASSPQRGAKDTQYF
CDR3nt: TGTGCCAGCAGCCCCCAAAGGGGAGCAAAAGATACGCAGTATTTT

v_gene: TRBV7-2
d_gene: TRBD2
abundance: few
j_gene: TRBJ2-5
CDR3aa: CASSLESTSWQETQYF
CDR3nt: TGTGCCAGCAGCTTAGAATCGACTAGCTGGCAAGAGACCCAGTACTTC

v_gene: TRBV28
d_gene: TRBD2
abundance: few
j_gene: TRBJ2-7
CDR3aa: CASRQLAGNNEQYF
CDR3nt: TGTGCCAGCAGGCAACTAGCGGGGAACAACGAGCAGTACTTC

v_gene: TRBV20-1
d_gene: NA
abundance: NA
j_gene: TRBJ1-4
CDR3aa: CSARRRGGEKLFF
CDR3nt: TGCAGTGCTAGGCGGAGGGGGGGTGAAAAACTGTTTTTT

v_gene: TRBV19
d_gene: TRBD1
abundance: NA
j_gene: TRBJ1-5
CDR3aa: CASSKGQGTQPQHF
CDR3nt: TGTGCCAGTAGTAAGGGACAGGGCACTCAGCCCCAGCATTTT

v_gene: TRBV6-2/TRBV6-3
d_gene: TRBD2
abundance: NA
j_gene: TRBJ2-3
CDR3aa: CASSQTSGSFPDTQYF
CDR3nt: TGTGCCAGCAGTCAGACTAGCGGGAGCTTTCCAGATACGCAGTATTTT

v_gene: TRBV5-5
d_gene: NA
abundance: few
j_gene: TRBJ1-5
CDR3aa: CASSQGLTLGGQPQHF
CDR3nt: TGTGCCAGCAGCCAAGGACTAACCTTGGGAGGGCAGCCCCAGCATTTT

v_gene: TRBV12-3/TRBV12-4
d_gene: NA
abundance: NA
j_gene: TRBJ2-5
CDR3aa: CASSFGLTGETQYF
CDR3nt: TGTGCCAGCAGTTTTGGCCTGACGGGGGAGACCCAGTACTTC

v_gene: TRBV5-1
d_gene: NA
abundance: few
j_gene: TRBJ2-3
CDR3aa: CASKSHREAADTQYF
CDR3nt: TGCGCCAGCAAGTCCCACAGGGAAGCAGCAGATACGCAGTATTTT

v_gene: TRBV3-1
d_gene: NA
abundance: NA
j_gene: TRBJ2-3
CDR3aa: CASSQARGDTQYF
CDR3nt: TGTGCCAGCAGCCAAGCCCGAGGGGATACGCAGTATTTT

v_gene: TRBV12-3/TRBV12-4
d_gene: TRBD2
abundance: few
j_gene: TRBJ2-7
CDR3aa: CASRLAGEQYF
CDR3nt: TGTGCCAGCAGACTAGCGGGCGAGCAGTACTTC

v_gene: TRBV2
d_gene: NA
abundance: NA
j_gene: TRBJ1-2
CDR3aa: CASSGGTVPQANYGYTF
CDR3nt: TGTGCCAGCAGTGGTGGGACGGTTCCTCAAGCTAACTATGGCTACACCTTC

v_gene: TRBV20-1
d_gene: NA
abundance: NA
j_gene: TRBJ1-5
CDR3aa: CSARSVDTRDQPQHF
CDR3nt: TGCAGTGCCAGGTCGGTGGACACCCGAGATCAGCCCCAGCATTTT

v_gene: TRBV7-2
d_gene: NA
abundance: NA
j_gene: TRBJ2-1
CDR3aa: CASSLIPGRRRLNEQFF
CDR3nt: TGTGCCAGCAGCCTAATCCCGGGGAGAAGGCGTTTGAATGAGCAGTTCTTC

v_gene: TRBV27
d_gene: TRBD2
abundance: NA
j_gene: TRBJ2-1
CDR3aa: CASSLAVTYNEQFF
CDR3nt: TGTGCCAGCAGTCTAGCGGTCACCTACAATGAGCAGTTCTTC

v_gene: TRBV25-1
d_gene: NA
abundance: few
j_gene: TRBJ1-5
CDR3aa: CASMAAGSYQPQHF
CDR3nt: TGTGCCAGCATGGCGGCAGGGAGTTATCAGCCCCAGCATTTT

v_gene: TRBV12-3/TRBV12-4
d_gene: NA
abundance: few
j_gene: TRBJ2-2
CDR3aa: CASRRENRATGELFF
CDR3nt: TGTGCCAGCAGAAGGGAAAACAGGGCTACCGGGGAGCTGTTTTTT

v_gene: TRBV29-1
d_gene: NA
abundance: NA
j_gene: TRBJ2-3
CDR3aa: CSVLPGDTQYF
CDR3nt: TGCAGCGTGCTACCGGGAGATACGCAGTATTTT

v_gene: TRBV12-3/TRBV12-4
d_gene: TRBD2
abundance: once
j_gene: TRBJ2-3
CDR3aa: CASSLGGSFDTQYF
CDR3nt: TGTGCCAGCAGTTTGGGAGGGAGCTTCGATACGCAGTATTTT

v_gene: TRBV9
d_gene: NA
abundance: NA
j_gene: TRBJ1-3
CDR3aa: CASSVEPGGAGNTIYF
CDR3nt: TGTGCCAGCAGCGTGGAGCCCGGCGGGGCAGGAAACACCATATATTTT

v_gene: TRBV7-3
d_gene: NA
abundance: NA
j_gene: TRBJ1-1
CDR3aa: CASSISGGTTEAFF
CDR3nt: TGTGCCAGCAGCATTTCTGGGGGGACCACTGAAGCTTTCTTT

v_gene: TRBV6-2/TRBV6-3
d_gene: NA
abundance: few
j_gene: TRBJ2-3
CDR3aa: CASSKRTDTQYF
CDR3nt: TGTGCCAGCAGTAAACGGACAGATACGCAGTATTTT

v_gene: TRBV7-9
d_gene: NA
abundance: NA
j_gene: TRBJ2-7
CDR3aa: CASSLAGGEQYF
CDR3nt: TGTGCCAGCAGCTTAGCAGGGGGCGAGCAGTACTTC

v_gene: TRBV4-2
d_gene: NA
abundance: NA
j_gene: TRBJ2-7
CDR3aa: CASSQDDTSYEQYF
CDR3nt: TGTGCCAGCAGCCAAGATGACACCTCCTACGAGCAGTACTTC

v_gene: TRBV29-1
d_gene: NA
abundance: NA
j_gene: TRBJ2-7
CDR3aa: CSVRYGPYEQYF
CDR3nt: TGCAGCGTTAGGTACGGACCCTACGAGCAGTACTTC

v_gene: TRBV4-3
d_gene: TRBD2
abundance: NA
j_gene: TRBJ2-7
CDR3aa: CASSQGSGGTYEQYF
CDR3nt: TGCGCCAGCAGCCAAGGTAGCGGGGGTACCTACGAGCAGTACTTC

v_gene: TRBV4-3
d_gene: TRBD1
abundance: NA
j_gene: TRBJ1-2
CDR3aa: CASSRSRDRGRGGYTF
CDR3nt: TGCGCCAGCAGCCGGAGCCGGGACAGGGGGCGCGGTGGCTACACCTTC

v_gene: TRBV4-1
d_gene: TRBD2
abundance: NA
j_gene: TRBJ2-5
CDR3aa: CASSPTSGGVPGTQYF
CDR3nt: TGCGCCAGCAGCCCAACTAGCGGGGGGGTCCCCGGGACCCAGTACTTC

v_gene: TRBV5-1
d_gene: TRBD2
abundance: NA
j_gene: TRBJ2-7
CDR3aa: CASSLVSGRSYEQYF
CDR3nt: TGCGCCAGCAGCTTGGTTAGCGGGAGATCCTACGAGCAGTACTTC

v_gene: TRBV12-3/TRBV12-4
d_gene: TRBD1
abundance: few
j_gene: TRBJ2-1
CDR3aa: CASSFLQGGAEQFF
CDR3nt: TGTGCCAGCAGTTTTTTACAGGGGGGAGCTGAGCAGTTCTTC

v_gene: TRBV6-2/TRBV6-3
d_gene: NA
abundance: NA
j_gene: TRBJ1-5
CDR3aa: CASSYSSGIQPQHF
CDR3nt: TGTGCCAGCAGTTACTCGTCAGGTATTCAGCCCCAGCATTTT

v_gene: TRBV4-3
d_gene: NA
abundance: many
j_gene: TRBJ1-4
CDR3aa: CASSQDYTRNEKLFF
CDR3nt: TGCGCCAGCAGCCAAGATTACACCCGCAATGAAAAACTGTTTTTT

v_gene: TRBV5-1
d_gene: NA
abundance: few
j_gene: TRBJ1-1
CDR3aa: CASSLEDRGTEAFF
CDR3nt: TGCGCCAGCAGCTTAGAAGATAGGGGGACTGAAGCTTTCTTT

v_gene: TRBV7-9
d_gene: NA
abundance: NA
j_gene: TRBJ2-7
CDR3aa: CASSPYREIGYEQYF
CDR3nt: TGTGCCAGCAGCCCGTACAGGGAGATTGGGTACGAGCAGTACTTC

v_gene: TRBV5-6
d_gene: NA
abundance: NA
j_gene: TRBJ1-5
CDR3aa: CASSQSRNQPQHF
CDR3nt: TGTGCCAGCAGCCAGTCCCGAAATCAGCCCCAGCATTTT

v_gene: TRBV4-2
d_gene: NA
abundance: NA
j_gene: TRBJ2-3
CDR3aa: CASSGLATDTQYF
CDR3nt: TGTGCCAGCAGCGGCCTAGCAACAGATACGCAGTATTTT

v_gene: TRBV6-1
d_gene: NA
abundance: many
j_gene: TRBJ1-5
CDR3aa: CASGQGYSNQPQHF
CDR3nt: TGTGCCAGCGGCCAGGGGTATAGCAATCAGCCCCAGCATTTT

v_gene: TRBV3-1
d_gene: NA
abundance: many
j_gene: TRBJ1-6
CDR3aa: CASSQEETPYAPLHF
CDR3nt: TGTGCCAGCAGCCAAGAGGAGACGCCCTATGCGCCCCTCCACTTT

v_gene: TRBV27
d_gene: NA
abundance: NA
j_gene: TRBJ2-2
CDR3aa: CASSLGLSNTGELFF
CDR3nt: TGTGCCAGCAGTTTAGGGCTATCGAACACCGGGGAGCTGTTTTTT

v_gene: TRBV29-1
d_gene: NA
abundance: few
j_gene: TRBJ2-5
CDR3aa: CSVDGGTRETQYF
CDR3nt: TGCAGCGTTGATGGGGGAACACGAGAGACCCAGTACTTC